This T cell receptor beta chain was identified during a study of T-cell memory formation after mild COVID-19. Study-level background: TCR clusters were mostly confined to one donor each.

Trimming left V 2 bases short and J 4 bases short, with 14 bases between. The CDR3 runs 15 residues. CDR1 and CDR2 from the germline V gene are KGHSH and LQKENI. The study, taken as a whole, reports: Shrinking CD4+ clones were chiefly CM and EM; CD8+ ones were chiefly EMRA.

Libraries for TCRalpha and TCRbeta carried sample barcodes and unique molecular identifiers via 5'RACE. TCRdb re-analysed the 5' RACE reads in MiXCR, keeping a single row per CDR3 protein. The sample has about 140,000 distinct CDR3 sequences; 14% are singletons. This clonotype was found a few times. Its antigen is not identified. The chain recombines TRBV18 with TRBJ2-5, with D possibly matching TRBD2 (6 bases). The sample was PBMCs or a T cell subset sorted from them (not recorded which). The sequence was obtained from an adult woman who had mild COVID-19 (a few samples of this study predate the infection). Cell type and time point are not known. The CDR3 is CASSPESGGGETQYF. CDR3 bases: TGTGCCAGCTCACCAGAGTCCGGGGGTGGAGAGACCCAGTACTTC. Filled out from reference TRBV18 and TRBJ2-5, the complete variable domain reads NAGVMQNPRHLVRRRGQEARLRCSPMKGHSHVYWYRQLPEEGLKFMVYLQKENIIDESGMPKERFSAEFPKEGPSILRIQQVVRGDSAAYFCASSPESGGGETQYFGPGTRLLVL.